One and the same sample provided the 10 T cell receptor beta chains below, sequenced in a study of blood T cell repertoires in COVID-19. Method: immunoSEQ multiplex PCR; TCRdb's copy keeps in-frame clones and lacks some. The sample lists about 74,000 clones, approximately 86% occurring once. Sample: peripheral blood. These receptors all come from a woman aged 80 or over with active or convalescent COVID-19.

The V and J genes are TRBV3-1 (or the pseudogene TRBV3-2) and TRBJ2-2; D is undetermined. Trimming pared 1 base from V and 5 bases from J, leaving 11 bases between. In germline, CDR1 is LGHDT, CDR2 YNNKEL (reference sequence). This CDR3 region has 15 residues. The CDR3: CASSQGRRLTGELFF. The CDR3 bases are TGTGCCAGCAGCCAAGGTCGGAGATTAACCGGGGAGCTGTTTTTT.

This chain uses TRBV5-1 with TRBJ2-1, with TRBD2 matching over 8 bases. Per germline, CDR1 SGHRS and CDR2 YFSETQ. The CDR3 sequence is 15 residues long. V lost 0 bases to trimming and J lost 6 bases; unmatched junction nucleotides: 5. CDR3: CASSLALAGSNEQFF. In nucleotides, the CDR3 is TGCGCCAGCAGCTTGGCCTTAGCGGGGAGCAATGAGCAGTTCTTC.

A word on this clone: At the DNA level, this CDR3 is encoded by other sequences in the same sample as well. The rearrangement uses TRBV9 and TRBJ1-2; D uncertain. The CDR3 runs 14 residues. The germline gives CDR1 SGDLS, CDR2 YYNGEE. V was trimmed by 2 bases and J by 0 bases, leaving 8 bases between them. CDR3 residues: CASSVDLANYGYTF. For the CDR3, the DNA is TGTGCCAGCAGCGTGGACTTAGCTAACTATGGCTACACCTTC.

The chain joins TRBV10-3 to TRBJ2-1, with 7 bases that match TRBD1. Trimming cost V 4 bases and J 3 bases; bases outside gene matches: 9. Germline values: CDR1 ENHRY, CDR2 SYGVKD. This CDR3 spans 16 amino acids. The CDR3 coding sequence is TGTGCCATCAGTGGTACTAAGGGGGCGAGCTACAATGAGCAGTTCTTC. Amino acids: CAISGTKGASYNEQFF.

The V call is TRBV7-8, the J call TRBJ1-4, with D unclear. Germline CDR1 SGHVS, CDR2 FQNEAQ. The CDR3 is made up of 13 amino acids. The CDR3, as DNA: TGTGCTATAAGGAGGGATTTAGGTGAAAAACTGTTTTTT. It yields the protein CAIRRDLGEKLFF.

V usage is TRBV7-2 and J usage is TRBJ2-1; TRBD1 aligns across 7 bases. The V and J ends lost 1 base and 2 bases, in that order; junction bases with no gene match: 2. In germline, CDR1 is SGHTA, CDR2 FQGNSA. There are 15 residues in the CDR3. CDR3 in amino acids: CASSLDRGTYNEQFF. The CDR3 DNA reads TGTGCCAGCAGCTTAGACAGGGGCACCTACAATGAGCAGTTCTTC.

The chain recombines TRBV5-5 with TRBJ1-1; maybe TRBD1 (5 bases). Trimming removed 0 bases from V and 3 bases from J, with 12 bases in between. CDR1 and CDR2 from the germline V gene are SGHKS and YYEKEE (reference sequence). The CDR3 covers 15 residues. The CDR3 coding sequence is TGTGCCAGCAGCTTGGCGTCAGGGCGGCACACTGAAGCTTTCTTT. Translating it yields CASSLASGRHTEAFF.

The V and J genes are TRBV18 and TRBJ2-7; D may be TRBD1 (5 bases). Germline V gene data show CDR1 as KGHSH and CDR2 as LQKENI. The CDR3 totals 14 residues. V lost 3 bases to trimming and J lost 4 bases, with 13 bases between them. DNA for the CDR3: TGTGCCAGCTCACCGCTCGACAGCGAATACGAGCAGTACTTC. This codes for CASSPLDSEYEQYF.

This clone was seen a handful of times. The genes are TRBV14 and TRBJ1-1; D is uncertain. The CDR3 is made up of 15 amino acids. Trimming took off 3 bases at V and 1 base at J, with 12 bases between the two ends. The germline CDR1 and CDR2 sequences are SGHDN and FVKESK. This CDR3 reads CASSHSKPRNTEAFF. In DNA, the CDR3 is TGTGCCAGCAGCCATTCTAAACCGCGGAACACTGAAGCTTTCTTT.

The CDR3 DNA reads as TGTGCCAGCAGCTTAGAGGTGATAGCTGAGTCCTACGAGCAGTACTTC. It specifies CASSLEVIAESYEQYF. The chain has TRBV11-3 and TRBJ2-7; D unresolved. The CDR3 has 16 residues. V was cut by 0 bases and J by 1 base, with 13 bases left in between. The V gene's germline CDR1 is SGHNT and CDR2 YENEEA. Supplemented by reference TRBV11-3 and TRBJ2-7, the full variable domain reads EAGVVQSPRYKIIEKKQPVAFWCNPISGHNTLYWYLQNLGQGPELLIRYENEEAVDDSQLPKDRFSAERLKGVDSTLKIQPAELGDSAVYLCASSLEVIAESYEQYFGPGTRLTVT.